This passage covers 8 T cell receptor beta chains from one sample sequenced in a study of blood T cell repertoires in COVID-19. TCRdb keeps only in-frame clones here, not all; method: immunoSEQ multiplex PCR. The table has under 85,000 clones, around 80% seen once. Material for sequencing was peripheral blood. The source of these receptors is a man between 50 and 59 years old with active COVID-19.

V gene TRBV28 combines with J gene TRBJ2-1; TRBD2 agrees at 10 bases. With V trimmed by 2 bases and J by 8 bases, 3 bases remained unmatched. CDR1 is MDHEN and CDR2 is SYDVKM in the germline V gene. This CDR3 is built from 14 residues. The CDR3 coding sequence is TGTGCCAGCAGTTTAACCAGCGGGAGGGATGAGCAGTTCTTC. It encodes CASSLTSGRDEQFF.

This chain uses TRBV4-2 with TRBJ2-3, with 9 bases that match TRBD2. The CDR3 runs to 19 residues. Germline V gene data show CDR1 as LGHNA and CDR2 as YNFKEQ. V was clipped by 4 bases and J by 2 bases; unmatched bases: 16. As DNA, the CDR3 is TGTGCCAGCAGCCCCGGGACTAGCTTTCTCATGGGTCCCACAGATACGCAGTATTTT. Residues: CASSPGTSFLMGPTDTQYF.

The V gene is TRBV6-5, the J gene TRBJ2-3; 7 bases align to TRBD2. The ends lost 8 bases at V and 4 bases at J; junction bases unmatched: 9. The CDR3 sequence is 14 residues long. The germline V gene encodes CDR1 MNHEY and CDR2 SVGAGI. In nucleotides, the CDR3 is TGTGCCAGCGCGGCGGGGGTTGGGGCAGATACGCAGTATTTT. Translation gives CASAAGVGADTQYF.

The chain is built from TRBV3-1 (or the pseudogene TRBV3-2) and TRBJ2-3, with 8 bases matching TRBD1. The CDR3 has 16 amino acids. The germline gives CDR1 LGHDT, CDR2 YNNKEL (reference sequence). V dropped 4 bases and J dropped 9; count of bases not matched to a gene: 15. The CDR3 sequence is CASSPPDRAIGGTQYF. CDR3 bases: TGTGCCAGCAGCCCCCCGGACAGGGCGATCGGAGGGACGCAGTATTTT.

The CDR3 coding sequence is TGTGCCAGCAGTATCGGACAGGGCACTGAAGCTTTCTTT. Encoded protein: CASSIGQGTEAFF. The chain carries TRBV11-3 and TRBJ1-1, with 8 bases that match TRBD1. Germline assignment: CDR1 SGHNT and CDR2 YENEEA. Trimming removed 6 bases from V and 4 bases from J; junction bases left unmatched: 4. This CDR3 has 13 residues.

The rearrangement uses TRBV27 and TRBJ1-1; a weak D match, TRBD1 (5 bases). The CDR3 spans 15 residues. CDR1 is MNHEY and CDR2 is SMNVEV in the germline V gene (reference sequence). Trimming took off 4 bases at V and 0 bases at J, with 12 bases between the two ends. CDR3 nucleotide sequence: TGTGCCAGCAGTTCGCGTGGGGGGGTGAACACTGAAGCTTTCTTT. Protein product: CASSSRGGVNTEAFF.

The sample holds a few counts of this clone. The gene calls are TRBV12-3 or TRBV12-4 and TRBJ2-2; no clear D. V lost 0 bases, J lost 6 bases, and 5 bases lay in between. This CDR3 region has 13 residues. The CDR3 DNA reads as TGTGCCAGCAGTTTAGCGGCGGCCGGGGAGCTGTTTTTT. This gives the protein CASSLAAAGELFF.

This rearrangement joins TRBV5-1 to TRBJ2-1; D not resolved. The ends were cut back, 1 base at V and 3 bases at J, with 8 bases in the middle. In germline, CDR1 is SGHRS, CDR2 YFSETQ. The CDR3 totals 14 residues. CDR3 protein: CASSLSASYNEQFF. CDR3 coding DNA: TGCGCCAGCAGCTTGTCAGCTAGCTACAATGAGCAGTTCTTC.